The rows below give T cell receptor beta chains drawn from one sample of a study of blood T cells in healthy people across ages. One entry per CDR3 protein results from TCRdb running MiXCR on the 5' RACE reads. The repertoire holds hundreds of thousands of distinct CDR3 sequences, with 20% to 30% as singletons. These data are also associated with another study on T cells of mothers and their children.

Input material: blood. All receptors derive from a boy between 5 and 17 years old in good health. CDR3s include the opening cysteine and the closing phenylalanine or tryptophan. A D gene is named only where the DNA matches it firmly. Only part of the rows carry a size: once, few, many, or a class if the clone is expanded.

cdr3_aa: CASSFKGGRSYEQYF
cdr3_nt: TGTGCCAGCAGTTTTAAAGGTGGGCGTTCCTACGAGCAGTACTTC
d_call: -
clone_size: -
j_call: TRBJ2-7
v_call: TRBV6-2/TRBV6-3

cdr3_aa: CASSPQGGGVLETQYF
cdr3_nt: TGTGCCAGCAGCCCCCAGGGCGGGGGGGTTTTGGAGACCCAGTACTTC
d_call: TRBD2
clone_size: -
j_call: TRBJ2-5
v_call: TRBV9

cdr3_aa: CASSGTGHTYNEQFF
cdr3_nt: TGTGCCAGCAGCGGGACAGGCCACACCTACAATGAGCAGTTCTTC
d_call: TRBD1
clone_size: few
j_call: TRBJ2-1
v_call: TRBV12-3/TRBV12-4

cdr3_aa: CASSPPGDIQYF
cdr3_nt: TGTGCCAGCAGTCCACCGGGGGACATTCAGTACTTC
d_call: -
clone_size: few
j_call: TRBJ2-4
v_call: TRBV12-3/TRBV12-4

cdr3_aa: CASSLYRTGETYEQYF
cdr3_nt: TGTGCCAGCAGCTTATATAGGACAGGAGAGACCTACGAGCAGTACTTC
d_call: TRBD1
clone_size: -
j_call: TRBJ2-7
v_call: TRBV13

cdr3_aa: CASSVAGTTEKLFF
cdr3_nt: TGTGCCAGCAGCGTCGCCGGGACAACTGAAAAACTGTTTTTT
d_call: -
clone_size: few
j_call: TRBJ1-4
v_call: TRBV7-9

cdr3_aa: CASSSGQVYNEQFF
cdr3_nt: TGTGCCAGCAGTTCGGGACAGGTCTACAATGAGCAGTTCTTC
d_call: TRBD1
clone_size: -
j_call: TRBJ2-1
v_call: TRBV12-3/TRBV12-4

cdr3_aa: CASSRTAGAPNEKLFF
cdr3_nt: TGCGCCAGCAGCCGGACCGCAGGGGCCCCTAATGAAAAACTGTTTTTT
d_call: -
clone_size: few
j_call: TRBJ1-4
v_call: TRBV4-1

cdr3_aa: CASSTGDSNQPQHF
cdr3_nt: TGTGCCAGCAGCACAGGAGATAGCAATCAGCCCCAGCATTTT
d_call: -
clone_size: -
j_call: TRBJ1-5
v_call: TRBV12-3/TRBV12-4

cdr3_aa: CAISEGTTEGTQYF
cdr3_nt: TGTGCCATCAGTGAAGGGACGACCGAGGGGACCCAGTACTTC
d_call: -
clone_size: -
j_call: TRBJ2-5
v_call: TRBV10-3

cdr3_aa: CASSQQRLAGGGGYTF
cdr3_nt: TGTGCCAGCAGCCAACAACGTCTGGCGGGGGGCGGTGGCTACACCTTC
d_call: -
clone_size: few
j_call: TRBJ1-2
v_call: TRBV3-1

cdr3_aa: CASSLIQVSETQYF
cdr3_nt: TGTGCCAGCAGCTTAATTCAGGTCTCGGAGACCCAGTACTTC
d_call: -
clone_size: few
j_call: TRBJ2-5
v_call: TRBV7-6

cdr3_aa: CATRKSNYGYTF
cdr3_nt: TGTGCCACCAGAAAGTCAAACTATGGCTACACCTTC
d_call: -
clone_size: -
j_call: TRBJ1-2
v_call: TRBV15

cdr3_aa: CASSLASGGEQFF
cdr3_nt: TGCGCCAGCAGCTTGGCATCCGGAGGTGAGCAGTTCTTC
d_call: -
clone_size: -
j_call: TRBJ2-1
v_call: TRBV5-1

cdr3_aa: CSANQPLEGQETQYF
cdr3_nt: TGCAGTGCTAATCAGCCCCTAGAGGGCCAAGAGACCCAGTACTTC
d_call: -
clone_size: few
j_call: TRBJ2-5
v_call: TRBV20-1

cdr3_aa: CASSGASGGPTDTQYF
cdr3_nt: TGCGCCAGCAGCGGCGCTAGCGGGGGACCCACAGATACGCAGTATTTT
d_call: TRBD2
clone_size: few
j_call: TRBJ2-3
v_call: TRBV5-1

cdr3_aa: CASSLGLINEKLFF
cdr3_nt: TGTGCCAGCAGTCTGGGACTAATTAATGAAAAACTGTTTTTT
d_call: -
clone_size: few
j_call: TRBJ1-4
v_call: TRBV28

cdr3_aa: CASSPHGNTEAFF
cdr3_nt: TGTGCCAGCAGCCCCCACGGAAACACTGAAGCTTTCTTT
d_call: -
clone_size: -
j_call: TRBJ1-1
v_call: TRBV7-3

cdr3_aa: CSAPWQGLGYTF
cdr3_nt: TGCAGTGCCCCCTGGCAGGGCCTTGGCTACACCTTC
d_call: -
clone_size: few
j_call: TRBJ1-2
v_call: TRBV20-1

cdr3_aa: CSADTGGVTDTQYF
cdr3_nt: TGCAGCGCTGACACCGGAGGGGTCACAGATACGCAGTATTTT
d_call: -
clone_size: -
j_call: TRBJ2-3
v_call: TRBV29-1

cdr3_aa: CSARRGRLNTGELFF
cdr3_nt: TGCAGTGCTAGACGGGGGAGGCTGAACACCGGGGAGCTGTTTTTT
d_call: -
clone_size: few
j_call: TRBJ2-2
v_call: TRBV20-1

cdr3_aa: CARGTASGANVLTF
cdr3_nt: TGTGCCAGAGGGACAGCCTCTGGGGCCAACGTCCTGACTTTC
d_call: TRBD1
clone_size: few
j_call: TRBJ2-6
v_call: TRBV25-1

cdr3_aa: CSVRQGAGEQYF
cdr3_nt: TGCAGCGTTCGACAGGGGGCTGGCGAGCAGTACTTC
d_call: TRBD1
clone_size: few
j_call: TRBJ2-7
v_call: TRBV29-1

cdr3_aa: CASGLGGLQETQYF
cdr3_nt: TGTGCTAGTGGTTTGGGAGGCCTCCAAGAGACCCAGTACTTC
d_call: -
clone_size: -
j_call: TRBJ2-5
v_call: TRBV12-5

cdr3_aa: CAISDPGQGNEKLFF
cdr3_nt: TGTGCCATCAGTGATCCGGGACAGGGTAATGAAAAACTGTTTTTT
d_call: TRBD1
clone_size: few
j_call: TRBJ1-4
v_call: TRBV10-3

cdr3_aa: CASSPSRGAPSYEQYF
cdr3_nt: TGTGCCAGCAGTCCCTCTCGCGGGGCACCCTCCTACGAGCAGTACTTC
d_call: -
clone_size: -
j_call: TRBJ2-7
v_call: TRBV12-3/TRBV12-4

cdr3_aa: CATSINRDGAFF
cdr3_nt: TGTGCCACCAGCATCAACCGGGACGGGGCTTTCTTT
d_call: -
clone_size: -
j_call: TRBJ1-1
v_call: TRBV15

cdr3_aa: CSAGRQGRASPLHF
cdr3_nt: TGCAGTGCTGGCAGACAGGGGAGGGCTTCACCCCTCCACTTT
d_call: TRBD1
clone_size: few
j_call: TRBJ1-6
v_call: TRBV20-1

cdr3_aa: CAWTPSPGADTGELLF
cdr3_nt: TGTGCCTGGACCCCGTCCCCAGGGGCTGACACCGGGGAGCTGCTTTTT
d_call: -
clone_size: few
j_call: TRBJ2-2
v_call: TRBV30

cdr3_aa: CSGGRQETQYF
cdr3_nt: TGCAGTGGGGGGCGACAAGAGACCCAGTACTTC
d_call: -
clone_size: -
j_call: TRBJ2-5
v_call: TRBV20-1

cdr3_aa: CASSGRVLGNEKLFF
cdr3_nt: TGTGCCAGCAGCGGCCGGGTCCTCGGGAATGAAAAACTGTTTTTT
d_call: -
clone_size: -
j_call: TRBJ1-4
v_call: TRBV7-8

cdr3_aa: CASSFLGHTEAFF
cdr3_nt: TGTGCCAGCAGTTTCCTCGGACACACTGAAGCTTTCTTT
d_call: -
clone_size: -
j_call: TRBJ1-1
v_call: TRBV28

cdr3_aa: CACTQGQDTDTQYF
cdr3_nt: TGTGCCTGCACCCAGGGACAGGACACAGATACGCAGTATTTT
d_call: TRBD1
clone_size: few
j_call: TRBJ2-3
v_call: TRBV30

cdr3_aa: CATSKGLEWVSTDTQYF
cdr3_nt: TGTGCCACCAGCAAGGGGCTAGAGTGGGTTAGCACAGATACGCAGTATTTT
d_call: -
clone_size: -
j_call: TRBJ2-3
v_call: TRBV15

cdr3_aa: CASSQELAGGTYNEQFF
cdr3_nt: TGTGCCAGCAGCCAAGAACTAGCGGGGGGCACGTACAATGAGCAGTTCTTC
d_call: TRBD2
clone_size: -
j_call: TRBJ2-1
v_call: TRBV3-1

cdr3_aa: CSAKLNSGANVLTF
cdr3_nt: TGCAGTGCTAAACTCAACTCTGGGGCCAACGTCCTGACTTTC
d_call: -
clone_size: many
j_call: TRBJ2-6
v_call: TRBV20-1

cdr3_aa: CASSQVPLAGQETQYF
cdr3_nt: TGCGCCAGCAGCCAAGTCCCCCTAGCGGGCCAAGAGACCCAGTACTTC
d_call: TRBD2
clone_size: -
j_call: TRBJ2-5
v_call: TRBV4-1

cdr3_aa: CASSFGRDTGELFF
cdr3_nt: TGTGCCAGCAGCTTCGGCAGAGACACCGGGGAGCTGTTTTTT
d_call: -
clone_size: -
j_call: TRBJ2-2
v_call: TRBV7-3